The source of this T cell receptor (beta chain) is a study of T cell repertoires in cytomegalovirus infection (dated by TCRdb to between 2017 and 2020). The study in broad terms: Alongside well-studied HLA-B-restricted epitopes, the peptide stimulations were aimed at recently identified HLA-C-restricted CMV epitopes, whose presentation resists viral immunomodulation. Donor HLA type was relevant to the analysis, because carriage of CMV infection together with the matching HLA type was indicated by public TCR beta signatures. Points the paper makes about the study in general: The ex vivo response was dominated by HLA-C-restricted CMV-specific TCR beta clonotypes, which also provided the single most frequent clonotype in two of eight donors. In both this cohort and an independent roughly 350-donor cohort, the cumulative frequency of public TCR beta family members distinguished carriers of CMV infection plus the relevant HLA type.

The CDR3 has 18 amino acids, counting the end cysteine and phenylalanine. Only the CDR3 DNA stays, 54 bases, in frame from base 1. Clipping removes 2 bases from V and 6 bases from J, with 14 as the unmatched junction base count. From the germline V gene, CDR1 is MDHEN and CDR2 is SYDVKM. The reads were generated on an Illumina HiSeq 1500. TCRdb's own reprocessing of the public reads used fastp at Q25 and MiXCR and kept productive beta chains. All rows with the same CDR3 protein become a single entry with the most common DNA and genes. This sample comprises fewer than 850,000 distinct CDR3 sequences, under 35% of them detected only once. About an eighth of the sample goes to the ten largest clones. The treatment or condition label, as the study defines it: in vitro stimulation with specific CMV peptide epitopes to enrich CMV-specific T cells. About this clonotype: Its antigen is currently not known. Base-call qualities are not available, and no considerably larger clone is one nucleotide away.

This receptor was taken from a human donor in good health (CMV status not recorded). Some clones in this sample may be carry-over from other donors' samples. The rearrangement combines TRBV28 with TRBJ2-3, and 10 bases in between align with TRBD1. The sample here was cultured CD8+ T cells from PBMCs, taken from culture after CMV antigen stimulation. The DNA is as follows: TGTGCCAGCAGTTTAACGGGACAGGGGCTCGGGGGTGGGGATACGCAGTATTTT. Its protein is CASSLTGQGLGGGDTQYF.